This T cell receptor beta chain was obtained from a study of somatic mutations in cytotoxic T cells in rheumatoid arthritis. There are 12 residues in the CDR3. V was pared by 3 bases and J by 9 bases, with 10 bases between. Germline V lookup: CDR1 SGDLS, CDR2 YYNGEE. This clone was seen more than once but under ten times. The table came from immunoSEQ multiplex PCR; TCRdb's copy has only in-frame clones and leaves some out. The sample has around 5,000 clones, 75% to 80% seen once. This TCR was recovered from a man aged 40-49 years with rheumatoid arthritis. V and J are TRBV9 and TRBJ2-4, with D perhaps matching TRBD2 (5 bases). The material sequenced was CD8+ T cells sorted from blood, taken at a follow-up visit. CDR3 residues: CASSGTGFIQYF. CDR3 in DNA: TGTGCCAGCAGCGGAACGGGGTTCATTCAGTACTTC.